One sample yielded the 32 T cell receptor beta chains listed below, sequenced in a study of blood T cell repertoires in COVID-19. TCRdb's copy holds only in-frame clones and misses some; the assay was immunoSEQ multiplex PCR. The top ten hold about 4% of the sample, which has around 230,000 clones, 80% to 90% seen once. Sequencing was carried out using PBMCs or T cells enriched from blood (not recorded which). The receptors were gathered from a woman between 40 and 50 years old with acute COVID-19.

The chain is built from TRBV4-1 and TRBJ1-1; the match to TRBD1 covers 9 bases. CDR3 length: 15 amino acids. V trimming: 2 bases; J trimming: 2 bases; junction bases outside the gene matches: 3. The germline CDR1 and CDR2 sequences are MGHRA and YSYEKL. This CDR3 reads CASSQKGQGNTEAFF. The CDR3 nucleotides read TGCGCCAGCAGCCAAAAGGGACAGGGAAACACTGAAGCTTTCTTT.

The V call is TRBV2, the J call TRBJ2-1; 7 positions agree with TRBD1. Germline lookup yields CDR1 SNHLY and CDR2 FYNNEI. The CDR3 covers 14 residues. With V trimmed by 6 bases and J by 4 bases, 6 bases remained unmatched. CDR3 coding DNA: TGTGCCAGCAGGTCGGGACAGAGTTACAATGAGCAGTTCTTC. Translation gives CASRSGQSYNEQFF.

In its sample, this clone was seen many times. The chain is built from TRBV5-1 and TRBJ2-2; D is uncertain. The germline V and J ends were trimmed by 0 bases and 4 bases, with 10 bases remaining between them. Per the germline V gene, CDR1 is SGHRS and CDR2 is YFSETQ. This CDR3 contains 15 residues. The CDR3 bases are TGCGCCAGCAGCTTGGACGCACTATCCACCGGGGAGCTGTTTTTT. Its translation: CASSLDALSTGELFF.

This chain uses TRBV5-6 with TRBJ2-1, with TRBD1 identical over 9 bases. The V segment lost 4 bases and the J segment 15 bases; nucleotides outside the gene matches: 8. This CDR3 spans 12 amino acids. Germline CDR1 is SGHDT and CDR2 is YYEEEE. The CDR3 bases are TGTGCCAGCAGCAAGGACAGGGGTAGGTCGTTCTTC. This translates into CASSKDRGRSFF.

This CDR3 reads CASSLYSGFLESSYNEQFF. DNA of the CDR3: TGCGCCAGCAGCTTGTATTCAGGGTTCCTAGAGAGTTCCTACAATGAGCAGTTCTTC. The chain joins TRBV5-1 to TRBJ2-1, with a tentative D call TRBD1 (5 bases). V shed 1 base and J shed 1 base, with 21 bases lying between them. Germline V gives CDR1 SGHRS, CDR2 YFSETQ. This CDR3 region has 19 residues.

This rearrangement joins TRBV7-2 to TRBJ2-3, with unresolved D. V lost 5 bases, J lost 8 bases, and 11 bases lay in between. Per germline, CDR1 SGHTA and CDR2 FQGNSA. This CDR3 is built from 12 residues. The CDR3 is CASSEVEATQYF. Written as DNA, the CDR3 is TGTGCCAGCAGCGAAGTTGAGGCTACGCAGTATTTT.

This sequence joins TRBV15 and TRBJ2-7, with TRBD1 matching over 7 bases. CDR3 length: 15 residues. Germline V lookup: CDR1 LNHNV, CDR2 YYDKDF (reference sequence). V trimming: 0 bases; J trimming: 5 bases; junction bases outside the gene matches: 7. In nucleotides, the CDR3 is TGTGCCACCAGCAGAGATCGGACAGGCCCGCACGAGCAGTACGTC. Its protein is CATSRDRTGPHEQYV.

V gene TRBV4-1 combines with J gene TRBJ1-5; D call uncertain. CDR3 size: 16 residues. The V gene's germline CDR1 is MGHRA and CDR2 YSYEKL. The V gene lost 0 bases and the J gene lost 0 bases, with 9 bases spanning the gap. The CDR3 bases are TGCGCCAGCAGCCAAGAGGGCAGGTCTAGCAATCAGCCCCAGCATTTT. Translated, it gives CASSQEGRSSNQPQHF.

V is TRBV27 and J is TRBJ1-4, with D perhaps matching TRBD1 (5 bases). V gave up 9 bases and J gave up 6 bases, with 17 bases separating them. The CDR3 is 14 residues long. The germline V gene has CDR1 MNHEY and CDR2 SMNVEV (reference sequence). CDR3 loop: CASSDSNTYEKLFF. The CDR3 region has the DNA TGTGCCAGTTCCGACAGTAATACCTATGAAAAACTGTTTTTT.

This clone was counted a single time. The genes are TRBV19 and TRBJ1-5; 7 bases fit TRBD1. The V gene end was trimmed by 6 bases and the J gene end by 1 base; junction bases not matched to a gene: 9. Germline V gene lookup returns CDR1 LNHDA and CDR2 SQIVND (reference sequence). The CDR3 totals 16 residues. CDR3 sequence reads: CASSVKTGTSNQPQHF. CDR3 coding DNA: TGTGCCAGTAGCGTAAAGACAGGGACAAGCAATCAGCCCCAGCATTTT. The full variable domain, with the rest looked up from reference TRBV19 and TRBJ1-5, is DGGITQSPKYLFRKEGQNVTLSCEQNLNHDAMYWYRQDPGQGLRLIYYSQIVNDFQKGDIAEGYSVSREKKESFPLTVTSAQKNPTAFYLCASSVKTGTSNQPQHFGDGTRLSIL.

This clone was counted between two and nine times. The CDR3 DNA sequence: TGTGCCAGCAGCCGGGGGGCGGTGAACACTGAAGCTTTCTTT. Translation: CASSRGAVNTEAFF. The chain has TRBV5-6 and TRBJ1-1; D perhaps matches TRBD1 (6 bases). The CDR3 extends over 14 amino acids. Germline V gene lookup returns CDR1 SGHDT and CDR2 YYEEEE. V was cut by 4 bases and J by 0 bases, with 10 bases left in between. Drawing the rest from reference TRBV5-6 and TRBJ1-1, the complete variable domain is DAGVTQSPTHLIKTRGQQVTLRCSPKSGHDTVSWYQQALGQGPQFIFQYYEEEERQRGNFPDRFSGHQFPNYSSELNVNALLLGDSALYLCASSRGAVNTEAFFGQGTRLTVV.

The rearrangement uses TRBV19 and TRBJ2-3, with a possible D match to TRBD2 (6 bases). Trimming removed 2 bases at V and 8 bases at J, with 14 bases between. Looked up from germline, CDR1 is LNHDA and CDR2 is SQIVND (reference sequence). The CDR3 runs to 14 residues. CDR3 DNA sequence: TGTGCCAGTAGTATATCTGGCTACGGGGGTACGCAGTATTTT. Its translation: CASSISGYGGTQYF.

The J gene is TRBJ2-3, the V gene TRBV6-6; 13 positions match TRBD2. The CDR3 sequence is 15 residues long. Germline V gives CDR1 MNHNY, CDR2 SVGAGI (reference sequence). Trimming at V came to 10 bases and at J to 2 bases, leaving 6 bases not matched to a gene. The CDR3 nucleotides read TGTGCCACCAAAGGGACTAGCGGGGACACAGATACGCAGTATTTT. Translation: CATKGTSGDTDTQYF.

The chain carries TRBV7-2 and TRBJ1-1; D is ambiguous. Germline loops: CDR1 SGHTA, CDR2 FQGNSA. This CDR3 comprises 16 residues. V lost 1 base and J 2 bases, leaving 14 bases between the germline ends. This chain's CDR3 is CASSLDAFTPNTEAFF. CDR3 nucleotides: TGTGCCAGCAGCTTAGATGCCTTCACTCCCAACACTGAAGCTTTCTTT.

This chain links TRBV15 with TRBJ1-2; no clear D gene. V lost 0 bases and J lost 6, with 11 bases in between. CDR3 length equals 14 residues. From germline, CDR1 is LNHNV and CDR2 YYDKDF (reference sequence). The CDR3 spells CATSRDLDPDGYTF. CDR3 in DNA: TGTGCCACCAGCAGAGACCTCGATCCGGATGGCTACACCTTC.

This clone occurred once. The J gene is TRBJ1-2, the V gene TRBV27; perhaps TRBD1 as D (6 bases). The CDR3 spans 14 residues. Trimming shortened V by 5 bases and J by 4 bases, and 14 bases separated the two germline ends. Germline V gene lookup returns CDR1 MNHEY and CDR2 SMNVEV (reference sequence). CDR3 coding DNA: TGTGCCAGCAGTCTCCAGGGGCAGTTCTATGGCTACACCTTC. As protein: CASSLQGQFYGYTF.

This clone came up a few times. CDR3 sequence: CASSSGGFRDTQYF. As DNA, the CDR3 is TGTGCCAGCAGTAGCGGGGGGTTCCGAGATACGCAGTATTTT. The rearrangement links TRBV6-4 to TRBJ2-3, with 9 bases aligning to TRBD2. CDR3 size: 14 residues. After removal of 5 bases from V and 5 bases from J, the junction contained 5 bases not matched to a gene. The germline V gene has CDR1 MRHNA and CDR2 SNTAGT.

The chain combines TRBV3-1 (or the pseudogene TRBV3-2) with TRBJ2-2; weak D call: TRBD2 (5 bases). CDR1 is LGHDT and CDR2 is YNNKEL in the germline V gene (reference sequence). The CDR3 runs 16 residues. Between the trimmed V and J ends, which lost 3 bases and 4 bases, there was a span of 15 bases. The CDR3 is CASSQRVQVGTGELFF. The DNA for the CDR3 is TGTGCCAGCAGCCAGAGGGTCCAGGTCGGCACCGGGGAGCTGTTTTTT.

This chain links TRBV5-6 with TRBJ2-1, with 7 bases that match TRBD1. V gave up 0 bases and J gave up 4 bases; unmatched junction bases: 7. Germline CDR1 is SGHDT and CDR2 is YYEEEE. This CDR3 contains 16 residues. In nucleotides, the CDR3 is TGTGCCAGCAGCTTGGAAGTGGGACAGAGGTACAATGAGCAGTTCTTC. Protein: CASSLEVGQRYNEQFF.

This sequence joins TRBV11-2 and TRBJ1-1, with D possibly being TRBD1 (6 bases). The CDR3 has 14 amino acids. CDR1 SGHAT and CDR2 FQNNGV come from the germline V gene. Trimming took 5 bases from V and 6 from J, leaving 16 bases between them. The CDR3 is CASSPQGRRSEAFF. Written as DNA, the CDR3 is TGTGCCAGCAGCCCGCAGGGGCGCAGGTCTGAAGCTTTCTTT.

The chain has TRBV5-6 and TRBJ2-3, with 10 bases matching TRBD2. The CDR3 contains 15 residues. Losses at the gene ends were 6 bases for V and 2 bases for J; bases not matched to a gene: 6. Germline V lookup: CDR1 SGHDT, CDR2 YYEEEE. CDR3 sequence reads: CASNRLAGDTDTQYF. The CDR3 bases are TGTGCCAGCAACAGACTAGCGGGTGACACAGATACGCAGTATTTT.

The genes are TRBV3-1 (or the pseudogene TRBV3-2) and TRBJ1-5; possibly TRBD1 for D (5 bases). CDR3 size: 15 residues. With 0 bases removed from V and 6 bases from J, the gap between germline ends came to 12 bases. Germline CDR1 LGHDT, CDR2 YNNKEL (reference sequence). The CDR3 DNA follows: TGTGCCAGCAGCCAAGATGTCGAAAGGGGTCAGCCCCAGCATTTT. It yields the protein CASSQDVERGQPQHF.

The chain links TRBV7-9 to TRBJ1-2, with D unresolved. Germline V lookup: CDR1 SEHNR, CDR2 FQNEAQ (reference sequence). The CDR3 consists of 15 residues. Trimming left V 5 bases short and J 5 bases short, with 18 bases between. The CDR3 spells CASSLPAAGGYGYTF. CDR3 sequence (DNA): TGTGCCAGCAGCCTCCCAGCGGCAGGTGGTTATGGCTACACCTTC.

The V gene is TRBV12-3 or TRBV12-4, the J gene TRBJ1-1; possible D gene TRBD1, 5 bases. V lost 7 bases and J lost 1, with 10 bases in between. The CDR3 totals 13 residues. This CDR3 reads CASIWGGNTEAFF. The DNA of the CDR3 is TGTGCCAGCATCTGGGGCGGGAACACTGAAGCTTTCTTT.

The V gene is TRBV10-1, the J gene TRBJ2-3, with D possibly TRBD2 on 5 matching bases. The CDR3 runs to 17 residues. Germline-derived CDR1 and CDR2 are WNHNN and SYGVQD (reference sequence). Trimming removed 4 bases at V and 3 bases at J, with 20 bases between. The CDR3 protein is CASSVVRPGVGTDTQYF. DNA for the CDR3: TGCGCCAGCAGTGTGGTCCGCCCCGGGGTTGGAACAGATACGCAGTATTTT.

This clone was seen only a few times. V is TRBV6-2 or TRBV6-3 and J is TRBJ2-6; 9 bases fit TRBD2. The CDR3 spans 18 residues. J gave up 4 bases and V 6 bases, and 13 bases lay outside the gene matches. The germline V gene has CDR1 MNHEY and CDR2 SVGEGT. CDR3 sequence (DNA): TGTGCCAGCAGCCCCGCGGGGGGGGCTATTACCGGGGCCAACGTCCTGACTTTC. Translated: CASSPAGGAITGANVLTF.

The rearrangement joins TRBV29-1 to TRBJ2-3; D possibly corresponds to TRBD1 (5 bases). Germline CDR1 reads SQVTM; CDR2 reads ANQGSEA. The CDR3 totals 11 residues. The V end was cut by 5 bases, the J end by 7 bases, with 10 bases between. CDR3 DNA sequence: TGCAGCGTTATTGGGGCCCATACGCAGTATTTT. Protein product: CSVIGAHTQYF.

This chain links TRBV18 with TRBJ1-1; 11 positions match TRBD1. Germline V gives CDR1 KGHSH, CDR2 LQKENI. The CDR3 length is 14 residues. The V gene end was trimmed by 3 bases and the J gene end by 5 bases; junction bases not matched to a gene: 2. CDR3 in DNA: TGTGCCAGCTCACCTGGACAGGGGGCTACTGAAGCTTTCTTT. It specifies CASSPGQGATEAFF.

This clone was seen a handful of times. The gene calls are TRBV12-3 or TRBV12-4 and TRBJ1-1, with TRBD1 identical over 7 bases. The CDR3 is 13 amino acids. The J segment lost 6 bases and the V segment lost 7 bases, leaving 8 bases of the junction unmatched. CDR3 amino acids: CASTIGGHPEAFF. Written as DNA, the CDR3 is TGTGCCAGCACCATAGGGGGCCACCCTGAAGCTTTCTTT.

CDR3 in amino acids: CASSPAGGAVTEAFF. In DNA, the CDR3 is TGTGCCAGCTCACCGGCAGGGGGCGCTGTGACTGAAGCTTTCTTT. The J gene is TRBJ1-1, the V gene TRBV18; 8 nucleotides align to TRBD1. The V gene's germline CDR1 is KGHSH and CDR2 LQKENI. This CDR3 comprises 15 residues. The junction had 8 bases not matched to a gene; V was cut back by 3 bases and J by 5 bases.

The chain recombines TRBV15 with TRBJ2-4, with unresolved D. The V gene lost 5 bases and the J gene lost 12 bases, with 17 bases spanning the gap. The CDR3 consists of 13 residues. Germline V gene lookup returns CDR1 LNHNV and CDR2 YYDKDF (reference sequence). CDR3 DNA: TGTGCCACCAGCGGTGGATGGTGGGCTGGTCAGTACTTC. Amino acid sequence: CATSGGWWAGQYF.

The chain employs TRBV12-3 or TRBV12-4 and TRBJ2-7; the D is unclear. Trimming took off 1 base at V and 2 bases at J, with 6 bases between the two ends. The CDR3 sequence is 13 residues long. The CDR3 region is CASSLVGTYEQYF. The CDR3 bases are TGTGCCAGCAGTTTAGTCGGTACCTACGAGCAGTACTTC.